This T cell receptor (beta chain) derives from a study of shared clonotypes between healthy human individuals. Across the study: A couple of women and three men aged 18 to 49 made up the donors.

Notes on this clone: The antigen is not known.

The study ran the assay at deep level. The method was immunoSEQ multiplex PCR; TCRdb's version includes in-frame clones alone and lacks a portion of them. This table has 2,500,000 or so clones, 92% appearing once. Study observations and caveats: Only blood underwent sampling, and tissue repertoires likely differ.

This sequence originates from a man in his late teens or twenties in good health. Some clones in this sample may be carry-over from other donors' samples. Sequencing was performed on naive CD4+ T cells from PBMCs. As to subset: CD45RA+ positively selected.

The CDR3, as DNA: TGTGCCAGCAGCTTCGGACTAGCGGGAGTCTTATATGCTAAAGATGAGCAGTTCTTC. Translation gives CASSFGLAGVLYAKDEQFF. The rearrangement uses TRBV7-8 and TRBJ2-1; TRBD2 agrees at 13 bases. This CDR3 spans 19 amino acids. Trimming cost V 3 bases and J 8 bases; bases outside gene matches: 16. Germline V CDR1 and CDR2: SGHVS, FQNEAQ.